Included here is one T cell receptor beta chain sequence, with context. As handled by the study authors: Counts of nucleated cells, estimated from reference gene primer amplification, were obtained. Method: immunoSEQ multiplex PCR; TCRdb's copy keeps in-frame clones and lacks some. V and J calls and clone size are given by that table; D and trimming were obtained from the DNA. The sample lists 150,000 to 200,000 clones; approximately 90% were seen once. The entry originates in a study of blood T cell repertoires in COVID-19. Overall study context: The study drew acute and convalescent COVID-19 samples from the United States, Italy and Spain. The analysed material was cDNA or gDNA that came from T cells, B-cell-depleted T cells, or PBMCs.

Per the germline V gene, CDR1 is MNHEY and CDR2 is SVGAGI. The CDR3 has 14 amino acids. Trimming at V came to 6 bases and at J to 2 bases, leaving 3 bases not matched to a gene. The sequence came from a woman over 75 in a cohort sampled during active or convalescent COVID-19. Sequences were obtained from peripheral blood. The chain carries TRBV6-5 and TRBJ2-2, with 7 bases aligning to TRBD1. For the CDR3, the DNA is TGTGCCAGCAGACGGGACAGTAACACCGGGGAGCTGTTTTTT. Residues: CASRRDSNTGELFF.